Listed below are T cell receptor beta chains from one sample, sequenced in a study of cytomegalovirus exposure and HLA in healthy donors. Some clones are missing from TCRdb's copy, which holds only in-frame ones; the method was immunoSEQ multiplex PCR. The sample has around 170,000 clones, 79% seen once; the top ten hold around 0.69%. Sequenced input: PBMCs. The receptor set was obtained from a woman aged 40-49 years in good health and CMV-seronegative. The CDR3 runs from the conserved cysteine through the conserved F or W. The order of the fields is D gene, V gene, CDR3 length, CDR3 protein. The D gene is left open where the match is weak.

. TRBV28 12 CASSLIAYEQYF
TRBD1 TRBV5-1 15 CASSLGGPSTDTQYF
. TRBV28 12 CASSLGGYGYTF
TRBD2 TRBV2 14 CASSLAGPTDTQYF
TRBD1 TRBV27 15 CASSLSAGQGSGYTF
TRBD1 TRBV7-2 13 CASSRQGREKLFF
. TRBV19 13 CASSIRERYEQYF
. TRBV7-2 12 CASSQGVQPQHF
. TRBV7-8 13 CASSLAERVEQFF
TRBD1 TRBV5-1 16 CASSSSRQGFSYEQYF
. TRBV2 14 CASNGASSYNEQFF
TRBD1 TRBV5-1 14 CASSLEPGGYEQYF
TRBD2 TRBV28 14 CASSSSGRTDTQYF
TRBD2 TRBV5-1 15 CASSPGLAGGNEQFF
. TRBV5-1 14 CASRGGLTGTEAFF
. TRBV6-6 13 CASSWDGAYEQYF
TRBD2 TRBV27 18 CASSLAPHTSGRNNEQFF
TRBD2 TRBV9 15 CASSVRPGGGNEQFF
TRBD2 TRBV4-1 17 CASSPPSGSISTGELFF
. TRBV19 16 CASTSTIRVAPYEQYF
. TRBV29-1 9 CSVEGGGSF
TRBD1 TRBV6-5 16 CASSYSSGTGGGEQYF